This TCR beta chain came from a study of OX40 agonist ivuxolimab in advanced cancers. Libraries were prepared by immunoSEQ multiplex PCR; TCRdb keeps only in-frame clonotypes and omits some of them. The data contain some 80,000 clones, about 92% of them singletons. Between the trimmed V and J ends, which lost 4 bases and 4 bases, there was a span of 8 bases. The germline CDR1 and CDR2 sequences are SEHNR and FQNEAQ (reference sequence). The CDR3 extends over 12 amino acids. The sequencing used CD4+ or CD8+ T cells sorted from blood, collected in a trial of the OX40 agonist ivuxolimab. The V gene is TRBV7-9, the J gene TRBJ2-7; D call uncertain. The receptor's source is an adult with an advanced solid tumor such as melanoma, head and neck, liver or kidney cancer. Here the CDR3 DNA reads TGTGCCAGCAGCTCCCACCTGTACGAGCAGTACTTC. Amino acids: CASSSHLYEQYF.